This T cell receptor (beta chain) originates from a study of cytomegalovirus exposure and HLA in healthy donors. Method: immunoSEQ multiplex PCR; TCRdb's copy keeps in-frame clones and lacks some. The sample has around 300,000 clones, approximately 86% seen once. The receptor was isolated from a woman in her twenties or thirties in good health and CMV-seropositive. Sequenced input: PBMCs.

The DNA of the CDR3 is TGTGCCAGCAGTTTAGTCAGCTATCAGCCCCAGCATTTT. As protein: CASSLVSYQPQHF. The chain employs TRBV27 and TRBJ1-5; D is uncertain. Germline CDR1 MNHEY, CDR2 SMNVEV (reference sequence). The V end lost 2 bases, the J end lost 5 bases, and 7 bases lay between the germline ends. This CDR3 is 13 amino acids long.